These 15 T cell receptor beta chains came from one sample sequenced in a study of blood T cell repertoires in COVID-19. TCRdb's table, derived via immunoSEQ multiplex PCR, lists solely in-frame clones and lacks some. The data contain over 110,000 clones, approximately 88% of them singletons. The sample consisted of peripheral blood. The receptors originated from a human donor in a cohort sampled during active COVID-19.

The chain recombines TRBV18 with TRBJ2-2; possibly TRBD1 for D (6 bases). The germline gives CDR1 KGHSH, CDR2 LQKENI. V was shortened by 5 bases and J by 6 bases, with 16 bases between the two germline ends. The CDR3 has 15 amino acids. The CDR3 coding sequence is TGTGCCAGCTCAGCCCCGGGACAAGCAGCCGGGGAGCTGTTTTTT. Residues: CASSAPGQAAGELFF.

The rearrangement links TRBV5-6 to TRBJ1-2; 8 positions match TRBD1. Trimming took 7 bases from V and 4 from J; bases not matched to a gene: 9. This CDR3 is built from 14 residues. Per the germline V gene, CDR1 is SGHDT and CDR2 is YYEEEE. This CDR3 reads CASSTGTGTYGYTF. As DNA, the CDR3 is TGTGCCAGCTCAACCGGGACAGGAACCTATGGCTACACCTTC.

The rearrangement joins TRBV4-3 to TRBJ1-1, with D unclear. The V and J ends lost 1 base and 6 bases respectively, with 9 bases between them. Germline V CDR1 and CDR2: LGHNA, YSLEER. The length of the CDR3 is 13 residues. This CDR3 reads CASSQVVGSEAFF. The DNA of the CDR3 is TGCGCCAGCAGCCAAGTGGTCGGGTCTGAAGCTTTCTTT.

V and J are TRBV30 and TRBJ2-2; the D is unclear. The CDR3 spans 13 residues. Trimming pared 0 bases from V and 7 bases from J, leaving 9 bases between. The V gene's germline CDR1 is GTSNPN and CDR2 SVGIG (reference sequence). This CDR3 reads CAWSVIGHGELFF. CDR3 DNA sequence: TGTGCCTGGAGTGTAATCGGTCACGGGGAGCTGTTTTTT. Supplemented by reference TRBV30 and TRBJ2-2, the full variable domain reads SQTIHQWPATLVQPVGSPLSLECTVEGTSNPNLYWYRQAAGRGLQLLFYSVGIGQISSEVPQNLSASRPQDRQFILSSKKLLLSDSGFYLCAWSVIGHGELFFGEGSRLTVL.

The chain has TRBV7-9 and TRBJ2-1, with D tentatively TRBD1 (6 bases). The ends were cut back, 5 bases at V and 3 bases at J, with 11 bases in the middle. CDR1 SEHNR and CDR2 FQNEAQ come from the germline V gene (reference sequence). The CDR3 consists of 14 residues. CDR3 DNA: TGTGCCAGCAGCCCCACAGGGTTCTACAATGAGCAGTTCTTC. Translation: CASSPTGFYNEQFF. Full variable domain (remainder filled in from reference TRBV7-9 and TRBJ2-1): DTGVSQNPRHKITKRGQNVTFRCDPISEHNRLYWYRQTLGQGPEFLTYFQNEAQLEKSRLLSDRFSAERPKGSFSTLEIQRTEQGDSAMYLCASSPTGFYNEQFFGPGTRLTVL.

V and J are TRBV5-4 and TRBJ2-7; 7 nucleotides line up with TRBD1. V gave up 1 base and J gave up 5 bases; unmatched junction bases: 6. Germline CDR1 reads SGHNT; CDR2 reads YYREEE (reference sequence). This CDR3 has 14 amino acids. CDR3 bases: TGTGCCAGCAGCTTGATCGGGACAGTTGACGAGCAGTACTTC. Protein sequence: CASSLIGTVDEQYF.

The genes are TRBV19 and TRBJ1-1, with no clear D. The CDR3 is made up of 13 amino acids. The germline V and J ends were trimmed by 3 bases and 5 bases, with 10 bases remaining between them. From germline, CDR1 is LNHDA and CDR2 SQIVND (reference sequence). The CDR3 DNA follows: TGTGCCAGTAGTATCCGGGAGCGAACTGAAGCTTTCTTT. Its protein product is CASSIRERTEAFF. Looking up the rest from reference TRBV19 and TRBJ1-1 gives the full variable domain: DGGITQSPKYLFRKEGQNVTLSCEQNLNHDAMYWYRQDPGQGLRLIYYSQIVNDFQKGDIAEGYSVSREKKESFPLTVTSAQKNPTAFYLCASSIRERTEAFFGQGTRLTVV.

V gene TRBV5-5 combines with J gene TRBJ2-5; D remains unclear. Germline V gene lookup returns CDR1 SGHKS and CDR2 YYEKEE (reference sequence). With 1 base removed from V and 1 base from J, the gap between germline ends came to 8 bases. This CDR3 has 14 amino acids. CDR3 in DNA: TGTGCCAGCAGCTTGAAGGCGGCCCAAGAGACCCAGTACTTC. It translates to CASSLKAAQETQYF.

This clone showed up just once. This rearrangement joins TRBV5-4 to TRBJ2-6, with D possibly being TRBD2 (7 bases). Per the germline V gene, CDR1 is SGHNT and CDR2 is YYREEE (reference sequence). V was trimmed by 0 bases and J by 4 bases, leaving 14 bases between them. The CDR3 runs 17 residues. The CDR3 sequence: CASSLAGGLPGANVLTF. The CDR3 coding sequence is TGTGCCAGCAGCTTGGCCGGGGGGCTCCCCGGGGCCAACGTCCTGACTTTC.

This chain links TRBV3-1 (or the pseudogene TRBV3-2) with TRBJ2-7; TRBD2 agrees at 10 bases. Germline V CDR1 and CDR2: LGHDT, YNNKEL (reference sequence). The ends lost 1 base at V and 6 bases at J; junction bases unmatched: 6. The CDR3 runs 15 residues. As DNA, the CDR3 is TGTGCCAGCAGCCAAGGGGGGGGACTAGCGCCCGAGCAGTACTTC. Its translation: CASSQGGGLAPEQYF.

V and J are TRBV7-6 and TRBJ2-7, with TRBD1 identical over 9 bases. The CDR3 extends over 14 amino acids. The junction had 4 bases not matched to a gene; V was cut back by 3 bases and J by 4 bases. CDR1 and CDR2 from the germline V gene are SGHVS and FNYEAQ. The CDR3: CASSFGTGRYEQYF. DNA for the CDR3: TGTGCCAGCAGCTTCGGGACAGGGAGATACGAGCAGTACTTC.

This clone occurred a few times. V gene TRBV3-1 (or the pseudogene TRBV3-2) combines with J gene TRBJ2-7, with D possibly TRBD2 on 5 matching bases. V was shortened by 1 base and J by 2 bases, with 9 bases between the two germline ends. The CDR3 spans 14 residues. Per the germline V gene, CDR1 is LGHDT and CDR2 is YNNKEL (reference sequence). The CDR3 bases are TGTGCCAGCAGCCAAGGAGCGGATACCTACGAGCAGTACTTC. Amino acids: CASSQGADTYEQYF.

The chain joins TRBV6-5 to TRBJ2-1; possibly TRBD2 for D (5 bases). The CDR3 is 15 amino acids. Between the trimmed V and J ends, which lost 2 bases and 2 bases, there was a span of 10 bases. Germline lookup yields CDR1 MNHEY and CDR2 SVGAGI. CDR3 sequence reads: CASSYASITYNEQFF. The CDR3, as DNA: TGTGCCAGCAGTTACGCTAGCATTACCTACAATGAGCAGTTCTTC.

The V call is TRBV29-1, the J call TRBJ2-3; 9 bases agree with TRBD2. The CDR3 consists of 15 residues. V gave up 4 bases and J gave up 1 base; unmatched junction bases: 6. Germline V CDR1 and CDR2: SQVTM, ANQGSEA. Here the CDR3 DNA reads TGCAGCGTTGGAGGGGAGCGGGGGGGCACAGATACGCAGTATTTT. Its translation is CSVGGERGGTDTQYF.

This clone came up a few times. The chain has TRBV3-1 (or the pseudogene TRBV3-2) and TRBJ2-2; 11 bases line up with TRBD2. This CDR3 region has 17 residues. The germline V gene has CDR1 LGHDT and CDR2 YNNKEL (reference sequence). The J segment lost 5 bases and the V segment lost 3 bases, leaving 8 bases of the junction unmatched. The CDR3 bases are TGTGCCAGCAGCCACCTGACTAGCGGGACCAAAACCGGGGAGCTGTTTTTT. It specifies CASSHLTSGTKTGELFF.